The next 3 T cell receptor beta chains were all read from a single sample in a study of T cells after yellow fever vaccination. TCRdb analysed the 5' RACE reads with MiXCR anew, one entry per CDR3 protein. The table has more than 350,000 distinct CDR3 sequences, roughly 10% seen once. This material consisted of PBMCs, taken on the day of the first yellow fever vaccination. The receptors stem from a man aged 18-30 years who received the YFV17D yellow fever vaccine.

This clonotype was counted only a few times. The chain is built from TRBV12-3 or TRBV12-4 and TRBJ2-3, with 14 bases that match TRBD2. V was clipped by 5 bases and J by 2 bases; unmatched bases: 9. The CDR3 totals 18 residues. The CDR3 sequence: CASSINLGLAGATDTQYF. CDR3 nucleotides: TGTGCCAGCAGTATAAACCTGGGACTAGCGGGGGCCACAGATACGCAGTATTTT.

The genes are TRBV20-1 and TRBJ2-1; D remains ambiguous. Between the trimmed V and J ends, which lost 3 bases and 10 bases, there was a span of 16 bases. CDR3 size: 13 residues. Per the germline V gene, CDR1 is DFQATT and CDR2 is SNEGSKA (reference sequence). CDR3 in DNA: TGCAGTGCTAGTGGCCGGGTGGTTGGAGAGCAGTTCTTC. Translation: CSASGRVVGEQFF.

V and J are TRBV5-1 and TRBJ1-4; 12 nucleotides line up with TRBD1. Trimming removed 4 bases from V and 3 bases from J; junction bases left unmatched: 7. This CDR3 region has 17 residues. CDR1 is SGHRS, CDR2 YFSETQ, per germline. CDR3 sequence: CASSLGTGGSANEKLFF. The CDR3 DNA is TGCGCCAGCAGCCTGGGGACAGGGGGCTCGGCTAATGAAAAACTGTTTTTT.